This T cell receptor (beta chain) was captured by sequencing in a study of type 1 and type 2 diabetes patients. The PCR template was genomic DNA. Multiplex PCR with 30 forward and 13 reverse primers amplified the TCR beta CDR3. From the multiplex PCR reads, TCRdb called clonotypes with MiXCR, one entry per CDR3 protein. The data hold 280,000 or so distinct CDR3 sequences, with more than 45% observed a single time. Germline V gene sequence: CDR1 DFQATT, CDR2 SNEGSKA (reference sequence). The CDR3 has 13 amino acids. Trimming removed 4 bases from V and 8 bases from J; junction bases left unmatched: 7. The sample comprised peripheral blood mononuclear cells (PBMCs). The chain joins TRBV20-1 to TRBJ1-2; 10 bases line up with TRBD1. This sequence originates from a man in his late teens or twenties with type 2 diabetes. The DNA of the CDR3 is TGCAGTGCTACCGACAGGGGGCTAGGGGGCTACACCTTC. It is translated as CSATDRGLGGYTF.